Each of the 3 T cell receptor beta chains below was sequenced from the same sample in a study of shared clonotypes between healthy human individuals. Clones were sequenced by immunoSEQ multiplex PCR, and TCRdb holds only the in-frame ones, with some missing. The repertoire holds fewer than 500,000 clones, around 79% seen once, with approximately 12% in the top ten. The sample was PBMCs. Receptors were obtained from a woman aged 40 to 50 in good health. Some clones in this sample may be carry-over from other donors' samples.

This rearrangement joins TRBV18 to TRBJ2-3, with no clear D. In germline, CDR1 is KGHSH, CDR2 LQKENI. The length of the CDR3 is 14 residues. The V gene lost 2 bases and the J gene lost 1 base, with 7 bases spanning the gap. The CDR3 DNA follows: TGTGCCAGCTCACCAACTTTGGGCACAGATACGCAGTATTTT. Amino acid sequence: CASSPTLGTDTQYF. The complete variable domain, with remaining parts taken from reference TRBV18 and TRBJ2-3, reads NAGVMQNPRHLVRRRGQEARLRCSPMKGHSHVYWYRQLPEEGLKFMVYLQKENIIDESGMPKERFSAEFPKEGPSILRIQQVVRGDSAAYFCASSPTLGTDTQYFGPGTRLTVL.

The genes are TRBV28 and TRBJ1-5; TRBD1 matches 7 bases. The junction had 3 bases not matched to a gene; V was cut back by 5 bases and J by 2 bases. The germline V gene encodes CDR1 MDHEN and CDR2 SYDVKM. The CDR3 length is 14 residues. DNA of the CDR3: TGTGCCAGCAGTGTAACAGGGGGCAATCAGCCCCAGCATTTT. Translating gives CASSVTGGNQPQHF.

V gene TRBV27 combines with J gene TRBJ2-7, with D tentatively TRBD2 (5 bases). Germline V lookup: CDR1 MNHEY, CDR2 SMNVEV (reference sequence). Trimming pared 6 bases from V and 2 bases from J, leaving 17 bases between. CDR3 size: 15 residues. The CDR3 is CASRPPVAGPYEQYF. CDR3 coding DNA: TGTGCCAGCAGGCCCCCGGTCGCGGGTCCCTACGAGCAGTACTTC.